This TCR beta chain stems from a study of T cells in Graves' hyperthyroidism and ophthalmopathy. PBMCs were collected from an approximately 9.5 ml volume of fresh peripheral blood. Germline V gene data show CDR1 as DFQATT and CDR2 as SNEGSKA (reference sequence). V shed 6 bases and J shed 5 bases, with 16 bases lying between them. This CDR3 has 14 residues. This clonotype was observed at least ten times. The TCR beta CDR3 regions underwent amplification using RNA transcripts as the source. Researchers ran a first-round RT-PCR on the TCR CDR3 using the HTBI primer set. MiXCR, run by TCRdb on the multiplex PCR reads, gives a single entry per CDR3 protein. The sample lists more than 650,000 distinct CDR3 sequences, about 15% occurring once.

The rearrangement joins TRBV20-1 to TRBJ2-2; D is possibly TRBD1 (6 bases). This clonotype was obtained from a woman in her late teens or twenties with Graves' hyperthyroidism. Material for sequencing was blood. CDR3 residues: CSAKDSEGTGELFF. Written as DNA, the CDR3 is TGCAGTGCCAAGGACAGCGAAGGGACCGGGGAGCTGTTTTTT.